One and the same sample provided the 17 T cell receptor beta chains below, sequenced in a study of blood T cell repertoires in COVID-19. Generated by immunoSEQ multiplex PCR, the TCRdb table keeps only in-frame clones and is missing some. The table shows about 250,000 clones, with around four fifths occurring only once. Sample: peripheral blood. The receptors originated from a woman aged 60 to 75 with active or convalescent COVID-19.

The genes are TRBV24-1 and TRBJ2-2, with 8 bases that match TRBD2. The germline V gene has CDR1 KGHDR and CDR2 SFDVKD. The CDR3 spans 14 residues. The V and J ends lost 9 bases and 5 bases, in that order; junction bases with no gene match: 7. The CDR3 loop reads CATRAGEGTGELFF. As DNA, the CDR3 is TGTGCCACCCGAGCGGGAGAGGGTACCGGGGAGCTGTTTTTT.

This rearrangement joins TRBV7-8 to TRBJ1-1; perhaps TRBD1 as D (5 bases). Germline loops: CDR1 SGHVS, CDR2 FQNEAQ. The CDR3 loop spans 14 amino acids. Trimming removed 5 bases from V and 1 base from J, with 11 bases in between. This chain's CDR3 is CASSLGGANTEAFF. CDR3 coding DNA: TGTGCCAGCAGCCTGGGCGGGGCGAACACTGAAGCTTTCTTT.

This clone was seen only once. The V call is TRBV19, the J call TRBJ2-1, with 8 bases fitting TRBD2. Germline lookup yields CDR1 LNHDA and CDR2 SQIVND (reference sequence). The CDR3 runs to 16 residues. The V segment lost 7 bases and the J segment 4 bases; nucleotides outside the gene matches: 12. The CDR3, as DNA: TGTGCCAGTACCCCTCTTGGGGGACTAGGATACAATGAGCAGTTCTTC. Its translation: CASTPLGGLGYNEQFF.

This rearrangement joins TRBV5-6 to TRBJ1-6; D remains unclear. The V end lost 1 base, the J end lost 4 bases, and 6 bases lay between the germline ends. Looked up from germline, CDR1 is SGHDT and CDR2 is YYEEEE. The length of the CDR3 is 14 residues. CDR3 loop: CASSLSLYNSPLHF. The CDR3 DNA follows: TGTGCCAGCAGCTTGTCCCTTTATAATTCACCCCTCCACTTT.

The rearrangement links TRBV30 to TRBJ2-6; 8 bases are shared with TRBD1. Germline V lookup: CDR1 GTSNPN, CDR2 SVGIG (reference sequence). The V and J ends lost 1 base and 0 bases, in that order; junction bases with no gene match: 5. The CDR3 runs 17 residues. CDR3 residues: CAWSEGQGYSGANVLTF. The CDR3 DNA reads TGTGCCTGGAGTGAAGGACAGGGTTACTCTGGGGCCAACGTCCTGACTTTC.

The CDR3 sequence is CASSASGSENEQFF. DNA of the CDR3: TGTGCCAGCAGCGCCAGCGGGAGTGAGAATGAGCAGTTCTTC. This sequence joins TRBV6-5 and TRBJ2-1, with TRBD2 matching over 8 bases. V was clipped by 6 bases and J by 7 bases; unmatched bases: 8. This CDR3 comprises 14 residues. Germline-derived CDR1 and CDR2 are MNHEY and SVGAGI.

This chain uses TRBV5-1 with TRBJ2-1; 8 bases line up with TRBD2. J was trimmed by 10 bases and V by 0 bases; bases with no gene match: 6. The CDR3 contains 14 residues. Germline V gives CDR1 SGHRS, CDR2 YFSETQ. DNA of the CDR3: TGCGCCAGCAGCTTGGACTCGGCTAGCGGGGAGCAGTTCTTC. Protein sequence: CASSLDSASGEQFF.

This rearrangement joins TRBV12-3 or TRBV12-4 to TRBJ1-2; TRBD1 agrees at 8 bases. J gave up 8 bases and V 5 bases, and 7 bases lay outside the gene matches. The CDR3 sequence is 13 residues long. The CDR3 DNA is TGTGCCAGCAGTCCCGCACGGGACAGGGGCTACACCTTC. Protein sequence: CASSPARDRGYTF.

The CDR3 is CASSLGRTREVKPQHF. CDR3 DNA: TGTGCCAGCAGCCTAGGGAGGACCAGGGAGGTCAAGCCCCAGCATTTT. The chain joins TRBV14 to TRBJ1-5, with a tentative D call TRBD1 (5 bases). The CDR3 has 16 amino acids. Trimming shortened V by 4 bases and J by 8 bases, and 21 bases separated the two germline ends. Germline V lookup: CDR1 SGHDN, CDR2 FVKESK.

The CDR3 DNA reads TGCGCCAGCAGCTTGGGCCAGGGGGGAGCCTATGGCTACACCTTC. It specifies CASSLGQGGAYGYTF. The chain is built from TRBV5-1 and TRBJ1-2; 7 positions match TRBD1. The CDR3 consists of 15 residues. CDR1 and CDR2 (germline): SGHRS, YFSETQ. Losses at the gene ends were 0 bases for V and 4 bases for J; bases not matched to a gene: 6.

The rearrangement uses TRBV7-9 and TRBJ1-1; D not certain. The V gene's germline CDR1 is SEHNR and CDR2 FQNEAQ (reference sequence). V lost 3 bases and J 4 bases, leaving 9 bases between the germline ends. This CDR3 contains 13 residues. The CDR3 DNA sequence: TGTGCCAGCAGCTTTGGTCCGGGCACTGAAGCTTTCTTT. Translation gives CASSFGPGTEAFF.

V and J are TRBV11-3 and TRBJ2-7; tentative D call: TRBD2 (6 bases). Germline values: CDR1 SGHNT, CDR2 YENEEA. This CDR3 has 14 residues. Trimming stripped 5 bases from V and 9 bases from J, with 20 bases between. CDR3 coding DNA: TGTGCCAGCAGCCCGACGGCGGGATCCTCGTCGCAGTACTTC. It yields the protein CASSPTAGSSSQYF.

The V call is TRBV19, the J call TRBJ2-7; 8 bases line up with TRBD2. Trimming cost V 5 bases and J 1 base; bases outside gene matches: 10. The V gene's germline CDR1 is LNHDA and CDR2 SQIVND (reference sequence). The length of the CDR3 is 16 residues. The CDR3, as DNA: TGTGCCAGTAGTGGGCTAGCGGGCTCCGTATCCTACGAGCAGTACTTC. This sequence encodes CASSGLAGSVSYEQYF.

The rearrangement links TRBV5-1 to TRBJ2-1, with 9 positions matching TRBD2. Germline lookup yields CDR1 SGHRS and CDR2 YFSETQ. This CDR3 spans 13 amino acids. V shed 3 bases and J 9 bases; nucleotides not matched to a gene: 4. Written as DNA, the CDR3 is TGCGCCAGCAGCTGGGGGACTAGCAGTGAGCAGTTCTTC. Its translation: CASSWGTSSEQFF.

The chain combines TRBV13 with TRBJ2-2; 7 bases align to TRBD1. This CDR3 has 16 residues. V was pared by 5 bases and J by 0 bases, with 6 bases of the junction left unmatched. In germline, CDR1 is PRHDT, CDR2 FYEKMQ (reference sequence). The CDR3 is CASSLQGQSNTGELFF. CDR3 nucleotides: TGTGCCAGCAGCCTTCAGGGACAGTCGAACACCGGGGAGCTGTTTTTT. The variable domain in full, completed from reference TRBV13 and TRBJ2-2, reads AAGVIQSPRHLIKEKRETATLKCYPIPRHDTVYWYQQGPGQDPQFLISFYEKMQSDKGSIPDRFSAQQFSDYHSELNMSSLELGDSALYFCASSLQGQSNTGELFFGEGSRLTVL.

The chain uses TRBV28 and TRBJ1-2; unclear D gene. Per the germline V gene, CDR1 is MDHEN and CDR2 is SYDVKM. The CDR3 loop spans 13 amino acids. Trimming shortened V by 6 bases and J by 2 bases, and 10 bases separated the two germline ends. CDR3 sequence (DNA): TGTGCCAGCAGGCTGACTCCCAACTATGGCTACACCTTC. Protein sequence: CASRLTPNYGYTF.

This clone showed up just once. This chain uses TRBV2 with TRBJ1-4; 7 nucleotides line up with TRBD1. V lost 4 bases and J lost 7; bases outside the gene matches: 9. CDR1 is SNHLY, CDR2 FYNNEI, per germline. CDR3 length: 15 amino acids. CDR3 DNA: TGTGCCAGCAGTGCCGGACAGGCCGCGATTGAAAAACTGTTTTTT. Amino acid sequence: CASSAGQAAIEKLFF.